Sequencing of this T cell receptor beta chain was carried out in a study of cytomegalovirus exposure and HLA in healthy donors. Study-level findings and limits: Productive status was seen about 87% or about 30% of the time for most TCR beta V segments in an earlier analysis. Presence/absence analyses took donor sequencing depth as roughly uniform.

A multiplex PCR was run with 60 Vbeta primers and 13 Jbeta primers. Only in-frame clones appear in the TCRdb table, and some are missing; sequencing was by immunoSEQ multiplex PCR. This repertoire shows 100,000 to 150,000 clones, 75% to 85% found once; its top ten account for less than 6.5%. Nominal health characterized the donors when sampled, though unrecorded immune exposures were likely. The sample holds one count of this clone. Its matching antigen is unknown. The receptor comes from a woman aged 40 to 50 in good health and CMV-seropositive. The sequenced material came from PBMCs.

As DNA, the CDR3 is TGTGCCAGTAAAGCGGGGGCGGGCACCGGGGAGCTGTTTTTT. Translation: CASKAGAGTGELFF. V is TRBV19 and J is TRBJ2-2; 8 nucleotides line up with TRBD2. The CDR3 extends over 14 amino acids. Germline loops: CDR1 LNHDA, CDR2 SQIVND (reference sequence). V shed 7 bases, J shed 4 bases, and the junction held 5 bases outside the gene matches.